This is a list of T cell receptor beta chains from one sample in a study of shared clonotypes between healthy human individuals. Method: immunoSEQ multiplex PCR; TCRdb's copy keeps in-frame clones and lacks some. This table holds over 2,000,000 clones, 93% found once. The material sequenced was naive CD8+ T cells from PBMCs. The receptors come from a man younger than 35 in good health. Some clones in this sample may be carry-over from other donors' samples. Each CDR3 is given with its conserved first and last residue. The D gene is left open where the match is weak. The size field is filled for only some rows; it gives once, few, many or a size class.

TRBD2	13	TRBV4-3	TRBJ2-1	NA	TGCGCCAGCAGCCATGGGACTAGCGGGGAGCAGTTCTTC	CASSHGTSGEQFF
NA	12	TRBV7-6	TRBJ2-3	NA	TGTGCCAGCAGCTTAGCGGCGGATACGCAGTATTTT	CASSLAADTQYF
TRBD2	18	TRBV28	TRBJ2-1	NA	TGTGCCAGCACCATCCCCGGCGGGACTAGCGGGAGCTACAATGAGCAGTTCTTC	CASTIPGGTSGSYNEQFF
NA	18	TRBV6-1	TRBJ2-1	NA	TGTGCCAGCAGTGAAGGTCGTTTTGTGGGAGAAGTTTTCAATGAGCAGTTCTTC	CASSEGRFVGEVFNEQFF
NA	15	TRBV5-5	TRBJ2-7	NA	TGTGCCAGCAGCTTGGGTTTGGTAGGGGGCTACGAGCAGTACTTC	CASSLGLVGGYEQYF
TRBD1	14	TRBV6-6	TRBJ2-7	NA	TGTGCCAGCAGCCACAGGGGCACCCCCTACGAGCAGTACTTC	CASSHRGTPYEQYF
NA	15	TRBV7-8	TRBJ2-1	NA	TGTGCCAGCAGCTTCGCCTCGGAGGGTCACAATGAGCAGTTCTTC	CASSFASEGHNEQFF
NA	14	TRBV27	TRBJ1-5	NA	TGTGCCAGCACCCCAAGAAAGGGGTTTCAGCCCCAGCATTTT	CASTPRKGFQPQHF
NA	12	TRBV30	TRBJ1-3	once	TGTGCCTGGAGTGTAGATGGAAACACCATATATTTT	CAWSVDGNTIYF
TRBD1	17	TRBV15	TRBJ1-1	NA	TGTGCCACCCTGGCTGGGACAGGGGTTTTGGAGAACACTGAAGCTTTCTTT	CATLAGTGVLENTEAFF
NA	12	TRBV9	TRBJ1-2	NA	TGTGCCAGCAGCGGATACGACTATGGCTACACCTTC	CASSGYDYGYTF
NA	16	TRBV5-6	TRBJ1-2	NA	TGTGCCAGCAGCTCAATAACCGAGGAGGGTTTCGATGGCTACACCTTC	CASSSITEEGFDGYTF
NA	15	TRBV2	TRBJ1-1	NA	TGTGCCAGCAATCCCACGGGACCGCGGAACACTGAAGCTTTCTTT	CASNPTGPRNTEAFF
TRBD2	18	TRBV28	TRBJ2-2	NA	TGTGCCAGCAGTTTGGCCTTGGCGGCTAGCGGGAAAACCGGGGAGCTGTTTTTT	CASSLALAASGKTGELFF
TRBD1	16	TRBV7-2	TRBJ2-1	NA	TGTGCCAGCAGCTTTGATAGGGACAGGGGAGGAAATGAGCAGTTCTTC	CASSFDRDRGGNEQFF
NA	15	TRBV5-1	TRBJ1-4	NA	TGCGCCAGCAGAGCACTGGAAAATTCTAATGAAAAACTGTTTTTT	CASRALENSNEKLFF
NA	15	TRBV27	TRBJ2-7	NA	TGTGCCAGCAGTTTAAACCCCGGCCTCTCCTACGAGCAGTACTTC	CASSLNPGLSYEQYF
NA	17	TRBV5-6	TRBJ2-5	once	TGTGCCAGCAGCTTGGGATTTACCGGACTGGCGATGGAGACCCAGTACTTC	CASSLGFTGLAMETQYF
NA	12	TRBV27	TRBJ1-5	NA	TGTGCCAGCAGTCCAGACAATCAGCCCCAGCATTTT	CASSPDNQPQHF
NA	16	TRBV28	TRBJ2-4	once	TGTGCCAGCAGTTTACAGTCAGGTTTAGCCAAAAACATTCAGTACTTC	CASSLQSGLAKNIQYF
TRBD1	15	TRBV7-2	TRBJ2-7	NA	TGTGCCAGCAGCTTTAGACAGGGGTGGTTCTACGAGCAGTACTTC	CASSFRQGWFYEQYF
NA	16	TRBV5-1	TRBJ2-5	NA	TGCGCCAGCAGCTTGGCAGCTAGGGGGGCTCAAGAGACCCAGTACTTC	CASSLAARGAQETQYF
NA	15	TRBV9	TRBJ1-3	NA	TGTGCCAGCAGCGCAGATCTGTCCTCTGGAAACACCATATATTTT	CASSADLSSGNTIYF
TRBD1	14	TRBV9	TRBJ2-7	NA	TGTGCCAGCAGCCCAAGAAGGGGGCTGGAAGAGCAGTACTTC	CASSPRRGLEEQYF
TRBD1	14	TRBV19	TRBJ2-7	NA	TGTGCCAGCAAAACCGGGACAGGGTCTACGATGCAGTACTTC	CASKTGTGSTMQYF
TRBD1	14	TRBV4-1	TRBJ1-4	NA	TGCGCCAGCAGCGAACAGGGGTTTTATGAAAAACTGTTTTTT	CASSEQGFYEKLFF
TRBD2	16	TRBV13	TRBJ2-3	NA	TGTGCCAGCAGCCCCGAACCAGCGGGAGGAGGGGATACGCAGTATTTT	CASSPEPAGGGDTQYF
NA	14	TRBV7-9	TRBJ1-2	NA	TGTGCCAGCAGCTTAGAGGGCAGGCATAGGGGCTACACCTTC	CASSLEGRHRGYTF
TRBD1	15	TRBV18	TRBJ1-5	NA	TGTGCCAGCTCACGAGGACAGGGTTTCGGTCAGCCCCAGCATTTT	CASSRGQGFGQPQHF
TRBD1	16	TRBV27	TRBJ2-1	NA	TGTGCCAGCAGTATCGCGACAGGGTCCTCCTACAATGAGCAGTTCTTC	CASSIATGSSYNEQFF
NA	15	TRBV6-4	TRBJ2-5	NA	TGTGCCAGCAGTGAGACGGACCTACTGGGAGAGACCCAGTACTTC	CASSETDLLGETQYF
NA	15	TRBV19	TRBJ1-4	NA	TGTGCCAGTAGTGCCAACAGGGCCACTAATGAAAAACTGTTTTTT	CASSANRATNEKLFF
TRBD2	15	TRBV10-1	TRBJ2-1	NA	TGCGCCAGCAGTCTAGGAACTAGCGGCTACAATGAGCAGTTCTTC	CASSLGTSGYNEQFF